The sequence of this TCR beta chain was determined in a study of T cell changes during pregnancy in multiple sclerosis. The CDR3 runs to 14 residues. Trimming removed 8 bases at V and 4 bases at J, with 15 bases between. CDR1 is MGHDK and CDR2 is SYGVNS in the germline V gene. The table came from immunoSEQ multiplex PCR; TCRdb's copy has only in-frame clones and leaves some out. The sample yields about 48,000 clones, 94% seen once. The J gene is TRBJ1-3, the V gene TRBV25-1; maybe TRBD1 (6 bases). The sequence came from a female donor with multiple sclerosis, enrolled in a pregnancy study. The material was CD4+ T cells from peripheral blood mononuclear cells, obtained in the first trimester of pregnancy. This CDR3 is CASALQGIGNTIYF. In DNA, the CDR3 is TGTGCCAGCGCCTTACAGGGAATAGGAAACACCATATATTTT.